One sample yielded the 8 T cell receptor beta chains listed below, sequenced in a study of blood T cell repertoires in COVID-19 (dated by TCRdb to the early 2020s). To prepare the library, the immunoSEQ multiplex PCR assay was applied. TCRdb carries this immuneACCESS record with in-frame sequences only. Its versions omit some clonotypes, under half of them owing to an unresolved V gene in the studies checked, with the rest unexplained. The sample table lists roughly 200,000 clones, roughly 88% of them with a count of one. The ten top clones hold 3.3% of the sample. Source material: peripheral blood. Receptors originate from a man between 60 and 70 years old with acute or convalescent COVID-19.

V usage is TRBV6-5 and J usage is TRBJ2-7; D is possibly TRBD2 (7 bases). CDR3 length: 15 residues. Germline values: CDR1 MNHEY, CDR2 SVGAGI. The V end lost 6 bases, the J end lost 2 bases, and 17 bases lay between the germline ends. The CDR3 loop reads CASSPGASGAYEQYF. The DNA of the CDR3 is TGTGCCAGCAGCCCAGGGGCTAGCGGCGCCTACGAGCAGTACTTC.

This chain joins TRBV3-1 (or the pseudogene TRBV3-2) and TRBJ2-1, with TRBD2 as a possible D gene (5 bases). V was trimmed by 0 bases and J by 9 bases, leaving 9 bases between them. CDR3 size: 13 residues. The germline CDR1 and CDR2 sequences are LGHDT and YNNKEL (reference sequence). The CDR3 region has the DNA TGTGCCAGCAGCCAAGATGGGAGAACTGAGCAGTTCTTC. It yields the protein CASSQDGRTEQFF.

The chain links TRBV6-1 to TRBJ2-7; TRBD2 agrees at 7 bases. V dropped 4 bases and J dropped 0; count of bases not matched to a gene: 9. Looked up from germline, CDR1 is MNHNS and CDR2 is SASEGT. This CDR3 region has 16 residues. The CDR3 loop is CASSVMGGTGSYEQYF. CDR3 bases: TGTGCCAGCAGTGTTATGGGAGGGACTGGCTCCTACGAGCAGTACTTC.

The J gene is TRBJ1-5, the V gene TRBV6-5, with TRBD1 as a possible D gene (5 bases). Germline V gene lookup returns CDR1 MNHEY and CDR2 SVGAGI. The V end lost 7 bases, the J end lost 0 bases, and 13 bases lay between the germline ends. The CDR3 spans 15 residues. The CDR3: CASTPPGASNQPQHF. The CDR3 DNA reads TGTGCCAGCACCCCGCCTGGGGCTAGCAATCAGCCCCAGCATTTT.

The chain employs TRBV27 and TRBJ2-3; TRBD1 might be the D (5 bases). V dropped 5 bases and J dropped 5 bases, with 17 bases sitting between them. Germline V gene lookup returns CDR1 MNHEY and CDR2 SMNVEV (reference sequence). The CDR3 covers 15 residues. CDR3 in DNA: TGTGCCAGCAGTCCAAGTCAGCAGGGTAAAGATACGCAGTATTTT. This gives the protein CASSPSQQGKDTQYF.

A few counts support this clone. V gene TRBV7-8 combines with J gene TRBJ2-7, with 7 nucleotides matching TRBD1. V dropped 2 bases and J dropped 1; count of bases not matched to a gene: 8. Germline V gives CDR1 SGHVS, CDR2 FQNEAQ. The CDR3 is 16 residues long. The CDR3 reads CASSLLGGPSSYEQYF. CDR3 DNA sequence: TGTGCCAGCAGCTTATTAGGGGGCCCGAGTTCCTACGAGCAGTACTTC.

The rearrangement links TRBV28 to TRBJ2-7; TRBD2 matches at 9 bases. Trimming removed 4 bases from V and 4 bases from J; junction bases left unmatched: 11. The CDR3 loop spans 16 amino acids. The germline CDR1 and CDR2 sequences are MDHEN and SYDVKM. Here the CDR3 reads CASSSPGGRATYEQYF. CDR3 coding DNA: TGTGCCAGCAGTTCCCCTGGCGGGAGGGCAACGTACGAGCAGTACTTC.

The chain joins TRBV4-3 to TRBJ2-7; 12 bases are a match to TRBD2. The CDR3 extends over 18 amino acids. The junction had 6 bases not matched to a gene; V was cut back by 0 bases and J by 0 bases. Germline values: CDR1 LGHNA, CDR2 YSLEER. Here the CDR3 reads CASSQESPTSGSSYEQYF. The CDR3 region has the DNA TGCGCCAGCAGCCAAGAAAGCCCGACTAGCGGGAGCTCCTACGAGCAGTACTTC.